The 18 T cell receptor beta chains in this list originate from one sample, sequenced in a study of cytomegalovirus exposure and HLA in healthy donors. Primers included in the PCR were 60 Vbeta and 13 Jbeta primers. The table came from immunoSEQ multiplex PCR; TCRdb's copy has only in-frame clones and leaves some out. The sample has 150,000 to 200,000 clones; roughly 84% are singletons. Sequenced: PBMCs. Every receptor here comes from a girl under three years old in good health and CMV-seronegative.

The rearrangement uses TRBV15 and TRBJ1-5; 8 nucleotides line up with TRBD1. The V gene's germline CDR1 is LNHNV and CDR2 YYDKDF (reference sequence). V shed 1 base, J shed 1 base, and the junction held 6 bases outside the gene matches. The CDR3 runs to 17 residues. CDR3 region: CATSRGRGQGSNQPQHF. The DNA for the CDR3 is TGTGCCACCAGCAGAGGCAGGGGGCAAGGGAGCAATCAGCCCCAGCATTTT. Combining the CDR3 with reference TRBV15 and TRBJ1-5 gives the whole variable domain DAMVIQNPRYQVTQFGKPVTLSCSQTLNHNVMYWYQQKSSQAPKLLFHYYDKDFNNEADTPDNFQSRRPNTSFCFLDIRSPGLGDTAMYLCATSRGRGQGSNQPQHFGDGTRLSIL.

The CDR3, as DNA: TGTGCCAGCCGCATACAGGGAAACGAGCAGTACTTC. Amino acids: CASRIQGNEQYF. The rearrangement joins TRBV27 to TRBJ2-7, with D possibly matching TRBD1 (6 bases). CDR1 MNHEY and CDR2 SMNVEV come from the germline V gene (reference sequence). This CDR3 is 12 amino acids long. Trimming removed 8 bases from V and 5 bases from J, with 13 bases in between.

The V call is TRBV6-5, the J call TRBJ2-3, with 11 bases aligning to TRBD1. The ends lost 7 bases at V and 4 bases at J; junction bases unmatched: 7. This CDR3 has 15 residues. Germline lookup yields CDR1 MNHEY and CDR2 SVGAGI. This CDR3 is CASTRTGGEPDTQYF. The DNA for the CDR3 is TGTGCCAGCACCCGGACAGGGGGCGAGCCAGATACGCAGTATTTT.

The CDR3 coding sequence is TGTGCCAGCAGCGTAGAGGAAGGAGGACGTGTCACTGAAGCTTTCTTT. Its translation: CASSVEEGGRVTEAFF. V is TRBV9 and J is TRBJ1-1; D is ambiguous. Deletions cut 0 bases from V and 4 bases from J, with 16 bases between. There are 16 residues in the CDR3. Germline CDR1 and CDR2: SGDLS and YYNGEE.

The rearrangement links TRBV5-6 to TRBJ2-4; 11 bases align to TRBD2. After removal of 4 bases from V and 0 bases from J, the junction contained 12 bases not matched to a gene. There are 19 residues in the CDR3. CDR1 and CDR2 from the germline V gene are SGHDT and YYEEEE. The CDR3 region is CASSLLTSGTRLAKNIQYF. The CDR3 DNA follows: TGTGCCAGCAGCCTCCTGACTAGCGGGACTAGACTAGCCAAAAACATTCAGTACTTC.

The rearrangement joins TRBV6-6 to TRBJ2-7, with a tentative D call TRBD1 (6 bases). The V gene's germline CDR1 is MNHNY and CDR2 SVGAGI (reference sequence). CDR3 length: 14 amino acids. V was trimmed by 4 bases and J by 1 base, leaving 11 bases between them. CDR3 protein: CASSWWTDSYEQYF. CDR3 coding DNA: TGTGCCAGCAGTTGGTGGACAGATTCCTACGAGCAGTACTTC.

This clone was picked up a small number of times. CDR3 sequence (DNA): TGTGCCAGCAGCTTGGGAGGGTCAGGGGGCATGCATGGCTACACCTTC. Amino acid sequence: CASSLGGSGGMHGYTF. The rearrangement uses TRBV5-6 and TRBJ1-2, with TRBD1 matching over 8 bases. This CDR3 has 16 residues. V was clipped by 0 bases and J by 6 bases; unmatched bases: 10. Germline V gene sequence: CDR1 SGHDT, CDR2 YYEEEE.

This clone came up once. The chain combines TRBV7-9 with TRBJ2-1, with 13 bases matching TRBD2. V was clipped by 5 bases and J by 2 bases; unmatched bases: 9. The CDR3 runs 18 residues. CDR1 is SEHNR, CDR2 FQNEAQ, per germline (reference sequence). The CDR3 region is CASSPRTSGGVTYNEQFF. The CDR3 bases are TGTGCCAGCAGCCCCCGGACTAGCGGGGGCGTAACCTACAATGAGCAGTTCTTC.

The V and J genes are TRBV10-3 and TRBJ1-2; D call uncertain. CDR1 and CDR2 (germline): ENHRY, SYGVKD. The CDR3 totals 14 residues. V dropped 0 bases and J dropped 8 bases, with 13 bases sitting between them. Here the CDR3 DNA reads TGTGCCATCAGTGAGTCTCAGGTCCTGAAAGGCTACACCTTC. This gives the protein CAISESQVLKGYTF.

The chain's CDR3 is CASSLSSGRSAIQYF. In DNA, the CDR3 is TGTGCCAGCAGTTTAAGTAGCGGGAGATCCGCCATTCAGTACTTC. The chain has TRBV27 and TRBJ2-4, with 9 bases aligning to TRBD2. J was trimmed by 9 bases and V by 2 bases; bases with no gene match: 8. Germline lookup yields CDR1 MNHEY and CDR2 SMNVEV (reference sequence). The CDR3 totals 15 residues.

The rearrangement links TRBV5-1 to TRBJ1-4; weak D call: TRBD1 (6 bases). V lost 6 bases and J lost 2, with 14 bases in between. From germline, CDR1 is SGHRS and CDR2 YFSETQ. This CDR3 spans 15 amino acids. CDR3 amino acids: CASTYSGGTNEKLFF. Written as DNA, the CDR3 is TGCGCCAGCACCTATTCGGGGGGCACTAATGAAAAACTGTTTTTT.

This chain connects TRBV19 to TRBJ2-3; D is unresolved. The CDR3 spans 11 residues. V was clipped by 6 bases and J by 5 bases, with 6 bases between them. Per germline, CDR1 LNHDA and CDR2 SQIVND (reference sequence). The CDR3 DNA reads as TGTGCCAGTAGGCGCGAAGATACGCAGTATTTT. Protein sequence: CASRREDTQYF. Full variable domain (remainder filled in from reference TRBV19 and TRBJ2-3): DGGITQSPKYLFRKEGQNVTLSCEQNLNHDAMYWYRQDPGQGLRLIYYSQIVNDFQKGDIAEGYSVSREKKESFPLTVTSAQKNPTAFYLCASRREDTQYFGPGTRLTVL.

CDR3 nucleotides: TGTGCCAGCAGCGTAGCGGCGGGACAGGGGTACGAGCAGTACTTC. Translation gives CASSVAAGQGYEQYF. The chain uses TRBV9 and TRBJ2-7; 10 nucleotides agree with TRBD1. The V and J ends lost 0 bases and 4 bases, in that order; junction bases with no gene match: 4. There are 15 residues in the CDR3. CDR1 SGDLS and CDR2 YYNGEE come from the germline V gene.

The J gene is TRBJ1-5, the V gene TRBV5-8; TRBD1 might be the D (5 bases). The germline gives CDR1 SGHTS, CDR2 YDEGEE. Between the trimmed V and J ends, which lost 3 bases and 4 bases, there was a span of 11 bases. The CDR3 consists of 14 residues. The CDR3 sequence is CASSYRQLNQPQHF. The CDR3, as DNA: TGTGCCAGCAGCTACAGACAGCTGAATCAGCCCCAGCATTTT.

This rearrangement joins TRBV13 to TRBJ2-7; the D gene is possibly TRBD2 (7 bases). CDR1 is PRHDT, CDR2 FYEKMQ, per germline (reference sequence). V was cut by 4 bases and J by 4 bases, with 17 bases left in between. The CDR3 extends over 15 amino acids. The CDR3: CASSSTPGGGYEQYF. The CDR3 DNA reads TGTGCCAGCAGCTCTACCCCGGGGGGCGGGTACGAGCAGTACTTC.

On this clone itself: In the same sample, other DNA sequences code for this CDR3. The chain carries TRBV27 and TRBJ1-2, with D possibly matching TRBD1 (5 bases). The V gene lost 2 bases and the J gene lost 4 bases, with 8 bases spanning the gap. Germline lookup yields CDR1 MNHEY and CDR2 SMNVEV (reference sequence). The CDR3 is 13 residues long. The CDR3 DNA reads as TGTGCCAGCAGTTTAAGGGGCTCCTATGGCTACACCTTC. This sequence encodes CASSLRGSYGYTF.

This clone appeared a few times. The chain links TRBV14 to TRBJ2-2, with 7 bases fitting TRBD1. The CDR3 is made up of 18 amino acids. The ends lost 4 bases at V and 4 bases at J; junction bases unmatched: 15. Germline V CDR1 and CDR2: SGHDN, FVKESK. CDR3 protein: CASSPRTGTLRGTGELFF. The CDR3 DNA sequence: TGTGCCAGCAGCCCCCGGACAGGAACCCTACGGGGCACCGGGGAGCTGTTTTTT.

J is TRBJ2-1 and V is TRBV15; 13 nucleotides line up with TRBD2. This CDR3 has 17 amino acids. V was clipped by 0 bases and J by 5 bases; unmatched bases: 4. The germline V gene encodes CDR1 LNHNV and CDR2 YYDKDF (reference sequence). The CDR3 loop is CATSRDPGTSGNNEQFF. DNA for the CDR3: TGTGCCACCAGCAGAGATCCGGGGACTAGCGGGAACAATGAGCAGTTCTTC.